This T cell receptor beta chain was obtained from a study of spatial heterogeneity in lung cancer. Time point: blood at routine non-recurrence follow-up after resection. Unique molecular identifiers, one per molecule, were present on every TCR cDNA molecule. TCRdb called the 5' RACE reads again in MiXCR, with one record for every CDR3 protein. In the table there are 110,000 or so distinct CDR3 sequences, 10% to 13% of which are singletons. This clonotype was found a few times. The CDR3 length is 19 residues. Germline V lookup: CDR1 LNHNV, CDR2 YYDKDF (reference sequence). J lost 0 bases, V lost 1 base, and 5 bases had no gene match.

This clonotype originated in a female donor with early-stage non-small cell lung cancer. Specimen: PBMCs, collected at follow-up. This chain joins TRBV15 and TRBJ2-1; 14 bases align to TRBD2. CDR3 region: CATSRAGTSGSFSYNEQFF. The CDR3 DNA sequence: TGTGCCACCAGCAGAGCCGGGACTAGCGGGAGTTTCTCCTACAATGAGCAGTTCTTC.